This T cell receptor beta chain was profiled in a study of tumor-infiltrating lymphocytes in primary liver carcinoma. Overall study context: The patients, men and women alike, were aged 30 to 69 years. Study-level points and caveats: The difference in top-250-clone fraction between tumors and blood was significant, favoring tumors (p = 0.039).

From approximately 0.5 ug of total RNA, TCR beta-specific cDNA was reverse-transcribed using a constant-region primer. Modified slightly, ARM-PCR produced TCR beta libraries over three nested multiplex PCR rounds. The opening two PCR rounds, around 9 cycles each, paired TRBV1-TRBV30 forward primers with a C-beta reverse primer. MiXCR, run by TCRdb on the multiplex PCR reads, gives a single entry per CDR3 protein. In the table there are roughly 36,000 distinct CDR3 sequences, more than 60% of which are singletons. Concerning this clonotype: The antigen is unknown. A read error may account for a junction end that differs from germline.

CDR1 SGHAT and CDR2 FQDESV come from the germline V gene (reference sequence). This CDR3 comprises 15 residues. The source material, about 18-33 mg of unsorted bulk tissue, was used to co-extract RNA and DNA. Resecting the tumor surgically was how the patients' primary liver carcinoma was treated. The source of this sequence is a man aged 40-49 years with primary liver carcinoma and hepatitis B virus infection. The chain links TRBV11-1 to TRBJ2-1, with D maybe TRBD2 (5 bases). The sequencing sample was made of tumor-adjacent normal liver tissue. The chain's CDR3 is CASRDSISSYNEQFF. The DNA for the CDR3 is TGTGCCAGCAGGGACTCTATCTCATCCTACAATGAACAGTTCTTC.